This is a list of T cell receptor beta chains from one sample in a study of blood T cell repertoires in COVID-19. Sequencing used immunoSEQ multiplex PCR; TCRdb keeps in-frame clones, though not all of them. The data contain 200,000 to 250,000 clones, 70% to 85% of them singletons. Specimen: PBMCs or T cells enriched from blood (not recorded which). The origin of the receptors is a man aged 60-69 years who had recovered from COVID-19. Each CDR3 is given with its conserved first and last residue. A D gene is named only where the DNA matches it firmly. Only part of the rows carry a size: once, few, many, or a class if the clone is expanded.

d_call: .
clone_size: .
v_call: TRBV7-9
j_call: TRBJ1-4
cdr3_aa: CASSSGQLTTNEKLFF
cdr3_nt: TGTGCCAGCAGCTCCGGACAGCTCACAACTAATGAAAAACTGTTTTTT

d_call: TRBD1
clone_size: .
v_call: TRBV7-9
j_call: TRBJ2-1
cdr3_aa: CASQGQGAYNEQFF
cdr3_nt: TGTGCCAGCCAGGGACAGGGGGCCTACAATGAGCAGTTCTTC

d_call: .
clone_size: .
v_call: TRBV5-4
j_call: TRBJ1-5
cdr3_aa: CASSLGGDQPQHF
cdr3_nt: TGTGCCAGCAGCTTGGGGGGGGACCAGCCCCAGCATTTT

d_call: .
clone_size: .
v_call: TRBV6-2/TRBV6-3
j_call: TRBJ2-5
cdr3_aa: CASSYSVFGRRGETQYF
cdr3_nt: TGTGCCAGCAGTTACTCAGTGTTCGGGCGGCGGGGTGAGACCCAGTACTTC

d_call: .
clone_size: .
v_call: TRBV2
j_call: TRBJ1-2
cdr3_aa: CASSVAQGGSDGYTF
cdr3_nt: TGTGCCAGCAGTGTGGCCCAGGGCGGTTCGGATGGCTACACCTTC

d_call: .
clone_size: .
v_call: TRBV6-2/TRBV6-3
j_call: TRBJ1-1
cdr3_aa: CASSYRGEAFF
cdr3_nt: TGTGCCAGCAGTTACCGGGGTGAAGCTTTCTTT

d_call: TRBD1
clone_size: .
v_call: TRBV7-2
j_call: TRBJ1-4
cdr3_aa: CASSLVGQSNEKLFF
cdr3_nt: TGTGCCAGCAGCTTAGTGGGACAGTCTAATGAAAAACTGTTTTTT

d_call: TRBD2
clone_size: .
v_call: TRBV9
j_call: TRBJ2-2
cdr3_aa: CASSVALAQNTGELFF
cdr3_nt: TGTGCCAGCAGCGTAGCACTAGCGCAAAACACCGGGGAGCTGTTTTTT

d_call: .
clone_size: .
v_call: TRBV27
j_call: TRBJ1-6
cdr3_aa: CASSPQGGWNSPLHF
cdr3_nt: TGTGCCAGCAGTCCCCAAGGGGGATGGAATTCACCCCTCCACTTT

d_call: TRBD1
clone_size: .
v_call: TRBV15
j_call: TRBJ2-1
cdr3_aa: CATQPRQGAYNEQFF
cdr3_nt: TGTGCCACCCAGCCTAGACAGGGGGCCTACAATGAGCAGTTCTTC

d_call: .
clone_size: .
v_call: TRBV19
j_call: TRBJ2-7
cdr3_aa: CASSISGNSYEQYF
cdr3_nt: TGTGCCAGTAGTATATCTGGCAACTCCTACGAGCAGTACTTC

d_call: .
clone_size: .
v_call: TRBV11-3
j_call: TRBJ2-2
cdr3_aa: CASSWGAAGELFF
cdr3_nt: TGTGCCAGCAGTTGGGGCGCGGCCGGGGAGCTGTTTTTT

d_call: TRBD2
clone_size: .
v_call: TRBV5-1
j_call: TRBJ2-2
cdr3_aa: CASSPEGGSHGELFF
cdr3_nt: TGCGCCAGCAGCCCGGAGGGAGGGTCTCACGGGGAGCTGTTTTTT

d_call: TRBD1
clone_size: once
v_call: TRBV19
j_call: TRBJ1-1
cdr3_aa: CASRGQGGTEAFF
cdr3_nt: TGTGCCAGTAGAGGACAGGGGGGAACTGAAGCTTTCTTT

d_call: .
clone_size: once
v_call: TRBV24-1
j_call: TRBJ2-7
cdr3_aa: CATSDLVGEQYF
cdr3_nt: TGTGCCACCAGTGATTTGGTCGGCGAGCAGTACTTC

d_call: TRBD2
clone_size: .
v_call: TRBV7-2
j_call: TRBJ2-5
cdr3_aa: CASSLRGAGALETQYF
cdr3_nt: TGTGCCAGCAGCCTCCGGGGAGCGGGGGCTCTTGAGACCCAGTACTTC